These 5 T cell receptor beta chains originate from one sample sequenced in a study of T cell responses to AZD1222 COVID-19 vaccine. Assay: immunoSEQ multiplex PCR; the TCRdb copy retains only in-frame clones and omits some. The repertoire has about 86,000 clones, roughly 90% of them found once; the top ten carry around 3%. The material sequenced was peripheral blood, taken on day 0 of AZD1222 vaccination. Source of these receptors: an adult in good health.

The gene calls are TRBV12-3 or TRBV12-4 and TRBJ1-5; TRBD1 is a possible D gene (5 bases). Trimming took 6 bases from V and 5 from J, leaving 11 bases between them. The length of the CDR3 is 13 residues. The CDR3 coding sequence is TGTGCCAGCAGGAGTGGGGGGTATCAGCCCCAGCATTTT. Translating it yields CASRSGGYQPQHF.

The rearrangement uses TRBV3-1 (or the pseudogene TRBV3-2) and TRBJ2-5; D unresolved. V was clipped by 2 bases and J by 1 base, with 11 bases between them. Germline values: CDR1 LGHDT, CDR2 YNNKEL (reference sequence). The CDR3 extends over 15 amino acids. CDR3 nucleotide sequence: TGTGCCAGCAGCCAACTATTACAGAGCCAAGAGACCCAGTACTTC. Translated, it gives CASSQLLQSQETQYF.

V and J are TRBV7-8 and TRBJ2-7; no definite D call. The CDR3 runs to 15 residues. Germline assignment: CDR1 SGHVS and CDR2 FQNEAQ. Trimming stripped 1 base from V and 1 base from J, with 11 bases between. DNA of the CDR3: TGTGCCAGCAGCTTAGTCACGGAGAGGTCCTACGAGCAGTACTTC. Its translation: CASSLVTERSYEQYF.

The chain joins TRBV3-1 (or the pseudogene TRBV3-2) to TRBJ2-1, with 9 bases matching TRBD2. The CDR3 loop spans 15 amino acids. In germline, CDR1 is LGHDT, CDR2 YNNKEL (reference sequence). V gave up 4 bases and J gave up 4 bases; unmatched junction bases: 5. CDR3 DNA: TGTGCCAGCAGCCTTCTAGCGGGAAAATACAATGAGCAGTTCTTC. Encoded protein: CASSLLAGKYNEQFF.

V gene TRBV2 combines with J gene TRBJ2-7; weak D call: TRBD1 (6 bases). Between the trimmed V and J ends, which lost 3 bases and 2 bases, there was a span of 11 bases. This CDR3 region has 14 residues. Germline values: CDR1 SNHLY, CDR2 FYNNEI. CDR3 DNA: TGTGCCAGCAGTGACAGGGGTCTCCCCTACGAGCAGTACTTC. It translates to CASSDRGLPYEQYF.